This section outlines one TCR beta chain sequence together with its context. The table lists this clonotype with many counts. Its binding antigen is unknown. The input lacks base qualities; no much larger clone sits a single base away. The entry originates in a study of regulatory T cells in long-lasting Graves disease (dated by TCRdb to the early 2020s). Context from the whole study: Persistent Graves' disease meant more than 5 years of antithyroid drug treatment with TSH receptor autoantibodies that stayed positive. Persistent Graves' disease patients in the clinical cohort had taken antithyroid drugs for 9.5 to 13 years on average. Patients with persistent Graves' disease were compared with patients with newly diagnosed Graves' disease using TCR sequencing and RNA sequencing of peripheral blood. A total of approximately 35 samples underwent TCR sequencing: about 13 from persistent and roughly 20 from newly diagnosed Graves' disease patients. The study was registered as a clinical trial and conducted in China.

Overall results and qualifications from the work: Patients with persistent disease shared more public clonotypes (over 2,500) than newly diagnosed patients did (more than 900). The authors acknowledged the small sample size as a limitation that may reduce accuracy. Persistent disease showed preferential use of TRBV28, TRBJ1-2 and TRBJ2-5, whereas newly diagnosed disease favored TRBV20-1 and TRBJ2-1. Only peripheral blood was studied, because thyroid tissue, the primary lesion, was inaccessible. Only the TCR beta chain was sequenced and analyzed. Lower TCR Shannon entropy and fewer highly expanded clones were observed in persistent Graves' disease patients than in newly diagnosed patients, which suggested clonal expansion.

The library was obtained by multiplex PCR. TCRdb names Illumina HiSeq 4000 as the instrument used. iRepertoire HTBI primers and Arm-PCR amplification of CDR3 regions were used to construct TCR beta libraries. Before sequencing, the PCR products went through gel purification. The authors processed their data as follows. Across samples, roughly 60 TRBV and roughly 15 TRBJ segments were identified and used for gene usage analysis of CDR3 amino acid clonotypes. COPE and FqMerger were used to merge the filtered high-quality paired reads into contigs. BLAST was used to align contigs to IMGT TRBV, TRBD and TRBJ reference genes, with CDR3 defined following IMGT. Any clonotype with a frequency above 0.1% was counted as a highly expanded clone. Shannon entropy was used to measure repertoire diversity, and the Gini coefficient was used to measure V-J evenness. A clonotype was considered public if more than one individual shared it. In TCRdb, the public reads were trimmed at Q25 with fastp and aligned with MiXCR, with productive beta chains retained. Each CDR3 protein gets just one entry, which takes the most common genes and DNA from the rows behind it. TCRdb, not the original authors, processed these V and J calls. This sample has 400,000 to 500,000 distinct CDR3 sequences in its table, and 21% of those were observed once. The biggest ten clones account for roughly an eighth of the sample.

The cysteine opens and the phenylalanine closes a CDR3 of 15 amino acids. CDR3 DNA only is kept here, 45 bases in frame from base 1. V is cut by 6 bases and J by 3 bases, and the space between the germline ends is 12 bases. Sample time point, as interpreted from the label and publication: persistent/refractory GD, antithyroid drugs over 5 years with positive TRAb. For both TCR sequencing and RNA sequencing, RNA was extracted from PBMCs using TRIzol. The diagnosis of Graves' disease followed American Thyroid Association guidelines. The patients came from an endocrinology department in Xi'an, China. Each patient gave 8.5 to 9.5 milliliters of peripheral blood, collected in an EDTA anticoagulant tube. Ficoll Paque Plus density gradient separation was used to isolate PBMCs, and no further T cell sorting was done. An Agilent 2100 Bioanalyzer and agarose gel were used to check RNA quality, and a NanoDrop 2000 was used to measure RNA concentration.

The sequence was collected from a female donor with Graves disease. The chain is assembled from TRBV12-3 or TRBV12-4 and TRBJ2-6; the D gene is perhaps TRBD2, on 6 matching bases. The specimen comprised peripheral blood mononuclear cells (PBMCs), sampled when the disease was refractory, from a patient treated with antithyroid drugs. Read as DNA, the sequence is TGTGCCAGCAGCCGCGGAGGGTTTGGGGCCAACGTCCTGACTTTC. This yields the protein CASSRGGFGANVLTF.